The 6 T cell receptor beta chains below were found in one sample sequenced in a study of shared clonotypes between healthy human individuals. Repertoires were generated with immunoSEQ multiplex PCR, while TCRdb's copy carries only in-frame clones and drops some. The data show under 600,000 clones, around 77% seen once. Material for sequencing was PBMCs. Source of these receptors: a woman aged 40-49 years in good health. Some clones in this sample may be carry-over from other donors' samples.

The chain has TRBV27 and TRBJ2-7; 8 nucleotides align to TRBD1. The CDR3 runs to 15 residues. Germline CDR1 is MNHEY and CDR2 is SMNVEV (reference sequence). J lost 2 bases, V lost 4 bases, and 7 bases had no gene match. The CDR3 DNA sequence: TGTGCCAGCAGTTATACAGGGACAGGCCCCTACGAGCAGTACTTC. It yields the protein CASSYTGTGPYEQYF.

This chain joins TRBV7-9 and TRBJ2-7; a weak D match, TRBD2 (6 bases). CDR3 size: 15 residues. V shed 5 bases and J shed 0 bases, with 14 bases lying between them. Germline assignment: CDR1 SEHNR and CDR2 FQNEAQ (reference sequence). The CDR3 nucleotides are TGTGCCAGCAGCCCTTTGGGGGGAAGCTCCTACGAGCAGTACTTC. Residues: CASSPLGGSSYEQYF. The whole variable domain, remainder taken from reference TRBV7-9 and TRBJ2-7, is DTGVSQNPRHKITKRGQNVTFRCDPISEHNRLYWYRQTLGQGPEFLTYFQNEAQLEKSRLLSDRFSAERPKGSFSTLEIQRTEQGDSAMYLCASSPLGGSSYEQYFGPGTRLTVT.

The chain has TRBV6-5 and TRBJ2-7; D is ambiguous. Germline V CDR1 and CDR2: MNHEY, SVGAGI. The CDR3 extends over 14 amino acids. The ends were cut back, 0 bases at V and 3 bases at J, with 9 bases in the middle. CDR3 region: CASSYSRKGYEQYF. CDR3 DNA: TGTGCCAGCAGTTACTCGAGGAAGGGCTACGAGCAGTACTTC.

This clone was counted between two and nine times. The chain recombines TRBV28 with TRBJ2-3; 10 nucleotides match TRBD2. V shed 2 bases and J 6 bases; nucleotides not matched to a gene: 20. CDR1 and CDR2 from the germline V gene are MDHEN and SYDVKM. The CDR3 runs 20 residues. The CDR3 sequence: CASSLRRGSGRAQIPDTQYF. The CDR3 DNA follows: TGTGCCAGCAGTTTACGCCGCGGGAGCGGGAGGGCCCAGATTCCGGATACGCAGTATTTT. The full variable domain, its missing parts supplied by reference TRBV28 and TRBJ2-3, is DVKVTQSSRYLVKRTGEKVFLECVQDMDHENMFWYRQDPGLGLRLIYFSYDVKMKEKGDIPEGYSVSREKKERFSLILESASTNQTSMYLCASSLRRGSGRAQIPDTQYFGPGTRLTVL.

This clone was recorded once. A far larger clone differs by one base, so this is likely a read error. The chain is built from TRBV30 and TRBJ1-1; D is undetermined. The CDR3 contains 15 residues. Germline CDR1 and CDR2: GTSNPN and SVGIG (reference sequence). Trimming cost V 0 bases and J 0 bases, with 11 bases left between them. In DNA form, the CDR3 reads TGTGCCTGGAGTGTATGCCCTCAACTGAACACTGAAGCTTTCTTT. This gives the protein CAWSVCPQLNTEAFF.

V is TRBV27 and J is TRBJ1-4; D remains ambiguous. The CDR3 is made up of 13 amino acids. Germline lookup yields CDR1 MNHEY and CDR2 SMNVEV (reference sequence). Trimming took 2 bases from V and 8 from J, leaving 9 bases between them. The CDR3 nucleotides are TGTGCCAGCAGTTTAACTTTGTTCGAAAAACTGTTTTTT. This translates into CASSLTLFEKLFF.